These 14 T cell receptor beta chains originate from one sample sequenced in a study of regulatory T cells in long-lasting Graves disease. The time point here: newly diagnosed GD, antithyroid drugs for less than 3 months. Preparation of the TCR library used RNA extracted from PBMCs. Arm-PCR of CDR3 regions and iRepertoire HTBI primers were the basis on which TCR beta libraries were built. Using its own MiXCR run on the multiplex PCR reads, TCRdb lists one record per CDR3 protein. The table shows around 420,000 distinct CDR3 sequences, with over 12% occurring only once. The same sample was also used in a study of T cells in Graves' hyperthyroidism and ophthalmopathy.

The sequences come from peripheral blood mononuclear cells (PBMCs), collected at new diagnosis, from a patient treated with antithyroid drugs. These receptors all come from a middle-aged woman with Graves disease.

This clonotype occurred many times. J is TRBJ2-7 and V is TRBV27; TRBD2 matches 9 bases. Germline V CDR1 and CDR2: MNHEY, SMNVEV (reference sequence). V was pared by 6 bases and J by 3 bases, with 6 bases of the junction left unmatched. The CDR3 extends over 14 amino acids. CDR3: CASSGAGGVYEQYF. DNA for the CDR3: TGTGCCAGCAGCGGTGCGGGAGGGGTCTACGAGCAGTACTTC.

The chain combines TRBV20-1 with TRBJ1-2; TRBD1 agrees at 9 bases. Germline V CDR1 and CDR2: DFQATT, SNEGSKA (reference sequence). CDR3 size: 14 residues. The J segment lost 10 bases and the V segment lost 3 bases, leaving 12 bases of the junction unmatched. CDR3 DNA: TGCAGTGCTAGTGACTACGGACAGGGGCAGGACTACACCTTC. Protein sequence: CSASDYGQGQDYTF.

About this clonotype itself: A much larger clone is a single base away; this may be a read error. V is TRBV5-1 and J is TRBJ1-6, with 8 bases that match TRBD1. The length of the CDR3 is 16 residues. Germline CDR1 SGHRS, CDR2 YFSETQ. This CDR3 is CASNLEVGQGGSPLHF. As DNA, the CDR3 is TGCGCCAGCAACTTGGAAGTAGGACAGGGTGGATCACCCCTCCACTTT.

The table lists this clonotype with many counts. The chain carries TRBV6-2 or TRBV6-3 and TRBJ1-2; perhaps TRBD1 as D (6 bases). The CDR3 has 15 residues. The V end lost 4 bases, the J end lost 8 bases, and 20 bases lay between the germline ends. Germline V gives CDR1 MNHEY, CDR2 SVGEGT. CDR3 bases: TGTGCCAGCAGTTCGCTTGGCCGGGACAAGAGAGGCTACACCTTC. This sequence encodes CASSSLGRDKRGYTF.

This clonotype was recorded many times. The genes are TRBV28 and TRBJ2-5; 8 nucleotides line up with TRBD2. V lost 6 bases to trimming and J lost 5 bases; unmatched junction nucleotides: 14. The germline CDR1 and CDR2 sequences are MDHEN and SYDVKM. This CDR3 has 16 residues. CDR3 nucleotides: TGTGCCAGCAGCCCCCCGGGACTAGGAGTCTTGGAGACCCAGTACTTC. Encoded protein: CASSPPGLGVLETQYF. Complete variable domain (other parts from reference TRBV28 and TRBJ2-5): DVKVTQSSRYLVKRTGEKVFLECVQDMDHENMFWYRQDPGLGLRLIYFSYDVKMKEKGDIPEGYSVSREKKERFSLILESASTNQTSMYLCASSPPGLGVLETQYFGPGTRLLVL.

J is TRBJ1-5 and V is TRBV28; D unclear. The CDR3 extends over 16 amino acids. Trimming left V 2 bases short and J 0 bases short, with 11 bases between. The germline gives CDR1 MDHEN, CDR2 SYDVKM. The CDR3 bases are TGTGCCAGCAGTTTAATGAGATTCCTTAGCAATCAGCCCCAGCATTTT. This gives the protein CASSLMRFLSNQPQHF.

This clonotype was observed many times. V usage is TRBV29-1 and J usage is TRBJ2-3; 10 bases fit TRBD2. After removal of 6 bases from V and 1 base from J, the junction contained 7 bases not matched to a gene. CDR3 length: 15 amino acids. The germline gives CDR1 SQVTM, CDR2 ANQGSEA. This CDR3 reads CSVDGLAVGTDTQYF. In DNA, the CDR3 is TGCAGCGTAGATGGACTAGCGGTTGGCACAGATACGCAGTATTTT.

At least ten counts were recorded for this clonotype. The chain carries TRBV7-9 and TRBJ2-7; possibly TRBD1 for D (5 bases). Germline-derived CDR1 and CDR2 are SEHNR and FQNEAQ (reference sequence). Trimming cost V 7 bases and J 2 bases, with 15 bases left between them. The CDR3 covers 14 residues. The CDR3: CASTGAGNPYEQYF. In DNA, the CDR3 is TGTGCCAGCACCGGCGCAGGGAACCCCTACGAGCAGTACTTC.

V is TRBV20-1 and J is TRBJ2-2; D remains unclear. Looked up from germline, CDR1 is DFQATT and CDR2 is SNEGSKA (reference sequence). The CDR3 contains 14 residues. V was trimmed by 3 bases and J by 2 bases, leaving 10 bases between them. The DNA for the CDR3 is TGCAGTGCTAGCCCCACAGTTAACACCGGGGAGCTGTTTTTT. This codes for CSASPTVNTGELFF.

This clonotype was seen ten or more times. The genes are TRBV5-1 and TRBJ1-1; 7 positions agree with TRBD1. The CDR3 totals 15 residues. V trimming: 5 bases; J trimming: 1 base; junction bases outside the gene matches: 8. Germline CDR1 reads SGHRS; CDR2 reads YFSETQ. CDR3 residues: CASRQIGQANTEAFF. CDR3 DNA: TGCGCCAGCAGACAAATCGGACAGGCGAACACTGAAGCTTTCTTT.

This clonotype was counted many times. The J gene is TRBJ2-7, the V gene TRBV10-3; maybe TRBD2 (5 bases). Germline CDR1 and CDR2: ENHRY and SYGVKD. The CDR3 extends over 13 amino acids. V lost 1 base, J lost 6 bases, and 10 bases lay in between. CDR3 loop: CAISELMEAEQYF. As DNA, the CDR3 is TGTGCCATCAGTGAGTTGATGGAGGCCGAGCAGTACTTC.

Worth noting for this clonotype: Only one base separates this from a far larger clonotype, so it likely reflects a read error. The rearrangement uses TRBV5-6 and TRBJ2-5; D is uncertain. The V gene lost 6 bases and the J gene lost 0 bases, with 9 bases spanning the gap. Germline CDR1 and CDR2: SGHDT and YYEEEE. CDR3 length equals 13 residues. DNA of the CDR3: TGTGCCAGCAACTTTGGGTACCAAGAGACCCAGTACTTC. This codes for CASNFGYQETQYF.

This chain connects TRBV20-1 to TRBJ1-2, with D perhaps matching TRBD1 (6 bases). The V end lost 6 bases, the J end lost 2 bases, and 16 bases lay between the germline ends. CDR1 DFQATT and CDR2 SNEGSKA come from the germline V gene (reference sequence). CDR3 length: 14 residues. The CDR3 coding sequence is TGCAGTGCGTTGACAGGCTGGAGGAACTATGGCTACACCTTC. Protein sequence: CSALTGWRNYGYTF.

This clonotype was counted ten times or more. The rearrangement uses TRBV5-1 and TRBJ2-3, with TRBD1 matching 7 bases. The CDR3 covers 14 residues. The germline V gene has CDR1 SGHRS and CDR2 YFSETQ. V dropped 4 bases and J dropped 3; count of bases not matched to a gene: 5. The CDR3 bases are TGCGCCAGCAGCCCCCCAGGGGGAACAGATACGCAGTATTTT. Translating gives CASSPPGGTDTQYF.